The 31 T cell receptor beta chains in this list originate from one sample, sequenced in a study of shared clonotypes between healthy human individuals. Some clones are missing from TCRdb's copy, which holds only in-frame ones; the method was immunoSEQ multiplex PCR. The sample carries about 2.2 million clones, over 85% recorded once. Naive CD8 cells comprised CD45RO-negative, CCR7-positively selected cells, excluding terminally differentiated effector memory CD45RA+ cells. Sample: naive CD8+ T cells from PBMCs. Every receptor here comes from a man aged 18 to 30 in good health. Some clones in this sample may be carry-over from other donors' samples.

The V and J genes are TRBV23-1 and TRBJ2-3; D may be TRBD1 or TRBD2 (5 bases each). TRBV23-1 is filed as an ORF, its function uncertain. V dropped 0 bases and J dropped 2 bases, with 18 bases sitting between them. CDR3 length: 18 residues. The CDR3 nucleotides are TGCGCCAGCAGTCAATCTGGCCCTGTGGGACGCTACACAGATACGCAGTATTTT. Its protein is CASSQSGPVGRYTDTQYF.

The V and J genes are TRBV6-4 and TRBJ1-5, with TRBD1 matching 7 bases. Trimming cost V 1 base and J 7 bases; bases outside gene matches: 7. In germline, CDR1 is MRHNA, CDR2 SNTAGT. The CDR3 has 15 amino acids. This CDR3 reads CASSDLPGGGQPQHF. The CDR3 DNA reads as TGTGCCAGCAGTGACTTACCAGGGGGAGGACAGCCCCAGCATTTT.

This clone was seen just once. This chain connects TRBV11-2 to TRBJ1-1, with a tentative D call TRBD1 (6 bases). Trimming took off 3 bases at V and 0 bases at J, with 14 bases between the two ends. CDR3 length equals 16 residues. Germline-derived CDR1 and CDR2 are SGHAT and FQNNGV. The CDR3 protein is CASSFLGGRLNTEAFF. The CDR3 DNA reads as TGTGCCAGCAGCTTTTTAGGGGGACGGTTGAACACTGAAGCTTTCTTT.

The gene calls are TRBV5-6 and TRBJ2-6; D unresolved. Trimming shortened V by 5 bases and J by 2 bases, and 11 bases separated the two germline ends. Germline V CDR1 and CDR2: SGHDT, YYEEEE. The CDR3 sequence is 15 residues long. The CDR3 DNA reads as TGTGCCAGCAGTCTGGTGGGGACTGGGGCCAACGTCCTGACTTTC. Translating gives CASSLVGTGANVLTF.

This chain links TRBV30 with TRBJ2-7; TRBD2 agrees at 10 bases. The ends lost 2 bases at V and 5 bases at J; junction bases unmatched: 9. The CDR3 consists of 15 residues. Germline V gene sequence: CDR1 GTSNPN, CDR2 SVGIG (reference sequence). The CDR3: CAWSRLAGVGDEQYF. The CDR3 bases are TGTGCCTGGAGTAGGCTAGCGGGAGTCGGCGACGAGCAGTACTTC.

The chain combines TRBV7-2 with TRBJ2-1, with 9 bases matching TRBD2. The CDR3 runs to 16 residues. Germline trimming cut 0 bases from V and 5 bases from J; bases unmatched to any gene: 5. CDR1 and CDR2 from the germline V gene are SGHTA and FQGNSA. The CDR3 protein is CASSLAPSGVHNEQFF. DNA of the CDR3: TGTGCCAGCAGCTTAGCGCCTAGCGGGGTCCACAATGAGCAGTTCTTC.

The V gene is TRBV14, the J gene TRBJ2-7; D is uncertain. Germline V gene data show CDR1 as SGHDN and CDR2 as FVKESK. The CDR3 extends over 16 amino acids. V was cut by 0 bases and J by 1 base, with 13 bases left in between. CDR3 nucleotides: TGTGCCAGCAGCCAAGATGGCAGCTTTTTATCCTACGAGCAGTACTTC. Translating it yields CASSQDGSFLSYEQYF.

This clone has just one count. The rearrangement uses TRBV7-8 and TRBJ1-1; perhaps TRBD1 as D (5 bases). The CDR3 runs to 16 residues. V dropped 1 base and J dropped 4 bases, with 16 bases sitting between them. The germline V gene has CDR1 SGHVS and CDR2 FQNEAQ. CDR3 in DNA: TGTGCCAGCAGCTTAGTAGTGTTCGGGGGATCCACTGAAGCTTTCTTT. As protein: CASSLVVFGGSTEAFF. The whole variable domain, remainder taken from reference TRBV7-8 and TRBJ1-1, is GAGVSQSPRYKVAKRGQDVALRCDPISGHVSLFWYQQALGQGPEFLTYFQNEAQLDKSGLPSDRFFAERPEGSVSTLKIQRTQQEDSAVYLCASSLVVFGGSTEAFFGQGTRLTVV.

This chain uses TRBV4-1 with TRBJ1-2; possibly TRBD1 for D (6 bases). V lost 1 base and J 4 bases, leaving 13 bases between the germline ends. The CDR3 totals 15 residues. Germline CDR1 reads MGHRA; CDR2 reads YSYEKL. The CDR3 is CASSQATGGAYGYTF. The CDR3 DNA reads TGCGCCAGCAGCCAAGCGACAGGAGGAGCCTATGGCTACACCTTC.

The chain recombines TRBV21-1 with TRBJ1-1; the table assigns TRBD1, which was not confirmed against the DNA. TRBV21-1 constitutes a pseudogene. This CDR3 is 11 amino acids long. The chain's CDR3 is CASRGVYEAFF. The CDR3 DNA reads as TGTGCCAGCAGAGGGGTGTATGAAGCTTTCTTT.

Concerning this clone: The sample carries other DNA sequences with the same CDR3. V usage is TRBV19 and J usage is TRBJ1-1; D unresolved. The germline V and J ends were trimmed by 5 bases and 1 base, with 8 bases remaining between them. This CDR3 is built from 13 residues. In germline, CDR1 is LNHDA, CDR2 SQIVND (reference sequence). The CDR3 is CASSATANTEAFF. Here the CDR3 DNA reads TGTGCCAGTAGTGCTACAGCGAACACTGAAGCTTTCTTT. Using reference TRBV19 and TRBJ1-1 for the parts outside the CDR3, the full variable domain is DGGITQSPKYLFRKEGQNVTLSCEQNLNHDAMYWYRQDPGQGLRLIYYSQIVNDFQKGDIAEGYSVSREKKESFPLTVTSAQKNPTAFYLCASSATANTEAFFGQGTRLTVV.

The chain carries TRBV27 and TRBJ1-2; the match to TRBD1 covers 9 bases. V lost 6 bases and J lost 10; bases outside the gene matches: 6. This CDR3 region has 12 residues. Per the germline V gene, CDR1 is MNHEY and CDR2 is SMNVEV (reference sequence). The CDR3 region has the DNA TGTGCCAGCAGGACCGGGACAGGGTTCTACACCTTC. Encoded protein: CASRTGTGFYTF.

The rearrangement joins TRBV27 to TRBJ2-5; the match to TRBD2 covers 11 bases. The CDR3 totals 14 residues. Germline values: CDR1 MNHEY, CDR2 SMNVEV (reference sequence). V shed 8 bases, J shed 4 bases, and the junction held 6 bases outside the gene matches. The CDR3 nucleotides read TGTGCCAGCCGGGGACTAGCGGTTCTAGAGACCCAGTACTTC. This sequence encodes CASRGLAVLETQYF.

Points on this clone: At the DNA level, this CDR3 is encoded by other sequences in the same sample as well. The rearrangement joins TRBV28 to TRBJ2-7; D ambiguous. The V gene lost 5 bases and the J gene lost 4 bases, with 3 bases spanning the gap. The CDR3 is made up of 10 amino acids. Looked up from germline, CDR1 is MDHEN and CDR2 is SYDVKM. The CDR3 loop reads CASSRYEQYF. The CDR3 bases are TGTGCCAGCAGTCGTTACGAGCAGTACTTC.

This clone appeared once. The chain recombines TRBV10-3 with TRBJ2-7; tentatively, D is TRBD1 or TRBD2 (6 bases each). CDR1 is ENHRY and CDR2 is SYGVKD in the germline V gene. The CDR3 has 15 amino acids. Trimming removed 3 bases at V and 5 bases at J, with 17 bases between. This CDR3 reads CAISDLQGGGDEQYF. In nucleotides, the CDR3 is TGTGCCATCAGTGACCTACAGGGTGGAGGGGACGAGCAGTACTTC.

This clone was detected only once. The gene calls are TRBV19 and TRBJ1-2; D gene uncertain. CDR1 and CDR2 (germline): LNHDA, SQIVND (reference sequence). Trimming took off 5 bases at V and 1 base at J, with 14 bases between the two ends. The CDR3 has 15 amino acids. The CDR3 coding sequence is TGTGCCAGTAGTCTCTGGCAGTCAATTAACTATGGCTACACCTTC. It translates to CASSLWQSINYGYTF.

This clone has only one observation. V is TRBV28 and J is TRBJ1-1; possible D gene TRBD1, 5 bases. Trimming shortened V by 8 bases and J by 4 bases, and 14 bases separated the two germline ends. The CDR3 runs to 13 residues. CDR1 MDHEN and CDR2 SYDVKM come from the germline V gene. The CDR3 loop is CASSTPRGTEAFF. In nucleotides, the CDR3 is TGTGCCAGCTCGACCCCGAGGGGCACTGAAGCTTTCTTT.

This sequence joins TRBV28 and TRBJ2-7; D not certain. The CDR3 loop spans 14 amino acids. Germline-derived CDR1 and CDR2 are MDHEN and SYDVKM. Trimming removed 1 base at V and 6 bases at J, with 13 bases between. The CDR3 is CASSLFAGAVEQYF. CDR3 DNA sequence: TGTGCCAGCAGTTTATTCGCAGGCGCAGTCGAGCAGTACTTC.

The rearrangement uses TRBV19 and TRBJ2-7; 9 bases agree with TRBD1. CDR1 LNHDA and CDR2 SQIVND come from the germline V gene (reference sequence). The J segment lost 5 bases and the V segment lost 4 bases, leaving 6 bases of the junction unmatched. The CDR3 loop spans 14 amino acids. CDR3 protein: CASSTTGGRDEQYF. In nucleotides, the CDR3 is TGTGCCAGTAGTACGACAGGGGGTCGCGACGAGCAGTACTTC.

The CDR3 sequence is CASSRGSLFSYEQYF. The CDR3 DNA sequence: TGTGCCAGCTCACGTGGTAGTCTTTTCTCCTACGAGCAGTACTTC. V usage is TRBV18 and J usage is TRBJ2-7; no clear D gene. CDR3 length: 15 residues. The germline V gene encodes CDR1 KGHSH and CDR2 LQKENI. The V and J ends lost 4 bases and 0 bases respectively, with 13 bases between them.

The J gene is TRBJ2-2, the V gene TRBV28; TRBD2 might be the D (6 bases). V gave up 2 bases and J gave up 0 bases, with 19 bases separating them. CDR1 and CDR2 from the germline V gene are MDHEN and SYDVKM. CDR3 length: 19 amino acids. The CDR3 coding sequence is TGTGCCAGCAGTTTAGGCACTATGGGGTGGGAGGCGAACACCGGGGAGCTGTTTTTT. Translating gives CASSLGTMGWEANTGELFF.

On this clone itself: This sample includes further DNA sequences coding for the same CDR3. The chain recombines TRBV7-9 with TRBJ2-1; D perhaps matches TRBD1 (5 bases). V lost 8 bases, J lost 4 bases, and 9 bases lay in between. The germline V gene encodes CDR1 SEHNR and CDR2 FQNEAQ (reference sequence). This CDR3 region has 12 residues. Here the CDR3 reads CASGPGYNEQFF. In DNA form, the CDR3 reads TGTGCCAGCGGTCCAGGGTACAATGAGCAGTTCTTC.

This chain connects TRBV7-9 to TRBJ2-7, with D uncertain. Germline CDR1 reads SEHNR; CDR2 reads FQNEAQ (reference sequence). The V end was cut by 8 bases, the J end by 3 bases, with 14 bases between. This CDR3 is 13 amino acids long. DNA of the CDR3: TGTGCCAGCCGTGGTGGCCGAAACTACGAGCAGTACTTC. This sequence encodes CASRGGRNYEQYF.

The chain couples TRBV6-4 to TRBJ2-3, with D possibly being TRBD1 or TRBD2 (6 bases each). V lost 0 bases to trimming and J lost 0 bases, with 10 bases between them. This CDR3 spans 16 amino acids. Per germline, CDR1 MRHNA and CDR2 SNTAGT. CDR3 DNA sequence: TGTGCCAGCAGTGACTCGAGGAGGGGGAGCACAGATACGCAGTATTTT. This codes for CASSDSRRGSTDTQYF.

The chain is built from TRBV7-6 and TRBJ2-7, with 11 positions matching TRBD1. With 5 bases clipped from V and 5 bases from J, the junction kept 5 bases outside the gene matches. This CDR3 has 14 residues. Germline CDR1 and CDR2: SGHVS and FNYEAQ. CDR3 in amino acids: CASSRGQGGHEQYF. In DNA form, the CDR3 reads TGTGCCAGCAGCAGGGGACAGGGGGGCCACGAGCAGTACTTC. Full variable domain (missing parts from reference TRBV7-6 and TRBJ2-7): GAGVSQSPRYKVTKRGQDVALRCDPISGHVSLYWYRQALGQGPEFLTYFNYEAQQDKSGLPNDRFSAERPEGSISTLTIQRTEQRDSAMYRCASSRGQGGHEQYFGPGTRLTVT.

This sequence joins TRBV7-9 and TRBJ2-1; 9 nucleotides match TRBD2. With V trimmed by 5 bases and J by 8 bases, 13 bases remained unmatched. Germline CDR1 reads SEHNR; CDR2 reads FQNEAQ (reference sequence). The CDR3 spans 16 residues. CDR3 region: CASSPASGAYADEQFF. In nucleotides, the CDR3 is TGTGCCAGCAGCCCAGCTAGCGGGGCTTACGCCGATGAGCAGTTCTTC.

This chain joins TRBV10-2 and TRBJ2-3, with D perhaps TRBD2 (5 bases). The germline V and J ends were trimmed by 7 bases and 1 base, with 12 bases remaining between them. The CDR3 has 14 residues. Germline V CDR1 and CDR2: WSHSY, SAAADI. In DNA form, the CDR3 reads TGCGCCAGCACACAAGCCGGGGGCACAGATACGCAGTATTTT. It specifies CASTQAGGTDTQYF.

CDR3: CASSFFGGSNEQFF. DNA for the CDR3: TGTGCCAGCAGTTTTTTTGGCGGGAGCAATGAGCAGTTCTTC. The chain is built from TRBV28 and TRBJ2-1, with 7 bases matching TRBD2. CDR3 length: 14 amino acids. CDR1 is MDHEN, CDR2 SYDVKM, per germline. The junction had 5 bases not matched to a gene; V was cut back by 3 bases and J by 6 bases. Using reference TRBV28 and TRBJ2-1 for the parts outside the CDR3, the full variable domain is DVKVTQSSRYLVKRTGEKVFLECVQDMDHENMFWYRQDPGLGLRLIYFSYDVKMKEKGDIPEGYSVSREKKERFSLILESASTNQTSMYLCASSFFGGSNEQFFGPGTRLTVL.

J is TRBJ2-3 and V is TRBV29-1; no reliable D call. Germline values: CDR1 SQVTM, CDR2 ANQGSEA. The ends were cut back, 3 bases at V and 5 bases at J, with 18 bases in the middle. This CDR3 is 15 amino acids long. CDR3: CSVDPRARRGDTQYF. The CDR3 DNA follows: TGCAGCGTTGACCCCCGGGCTAGGCGAGGAGATACGCAGTATTTT.

This clone occurred once. This chain joins TRBV4-1 and TRBJ2-7, with no clear D. Germline V gene lookup returns CDR1 MGHRA and CDR2 YSYEKL. The CDR3 covers 14 residues. Trimming stripped 4 bases from V and 3 bases from J, with 13 bases between. As DNA, the CDR3 is TGCGCCAGCAGCCCCGGGTATTCCGACTACGAGCAGTACTTC. Translating it yields CASSPGYSDYEQYF.

Details on this clone: Other DNA sequences in this specimen translate into the identical CDR3. The genes are TRBV30 and TRBJ2-3; D gene uncertain. CDR1 and CDR2 from the germline V gene are GTSNPN and SVGIG (reference sequence). The V end lost 0 bases, the J end lost 3 bases, and 7 bases lay between the germline ends. The CDR3 has 13 residues. The CDR3 coding sequence is TGTGCCTGGAGTGTATTACGGACAGATACGCAGTATTTT. It encodes CAWSVLRTDTQYF. Drawing the rest from reference TRBV30 and TRBJ2-3, the complete variable domain is SQTIHQWPATLVQPVGSPLSLECTVEGTSNPNLYWYRQAAGRGLQLLFYSVGIGQISSEVPQNLSASRPQDRQFILSSKKLLLSDSGFYLCAWSVLRTDTQYFGPGTRLTVL.